This TCR beta chain was obtained from a study of blood T cells in healthy people across ages. At least ten counts were recorded for this clonotype. The antigen is not known. From germline, CDR1 is KGHDR and CDR2 SFDVKD. This CDR3 has 16 residues. The germline V and J ends were trimmed by 4 bases and 2 bases, with 11 bases remaining between them. Combining a sample-barcoded 5' primer with a J-beta primer mix, a second PCR ran for about 7 to 11 cycles. MiXCR, applied by TCRdb to the 5' RACE reads, yields one record per CDR3 protein. This sample has hundreds of thousands of distinct CDR3 sequences, with 32% found just once. Broader study findings: TCR beta diversity per million T cells fell roughly linearly with age.

Sequencing was performed on blood. The chain employs TRBV24-1 and TRBJ2-6, with a weak D call TRBD2 (6 bases). The sequence came from a woman older than 75 in good health. The CDR3 coding sequence is TGTGCCACCAGTGAGGCGGGGCTAGCTGGGGCCAACGTCCTGACTTTC. The encoded protein is CATSEAGLAGANVLTF.